What follows are 17 T cell receptor beta chains derived from one specimen sequenced in a study of blood T cell repertoires in COVID-19. Generated by immunoSEQ multiplex PCR, the TCRdb table keeps only in-frame clones and is missing some. Here the sample spans some 74,000 clones, roughly 80% being singletons. Sequencing used peripheral blood. Source of these receptors: a woman at least 80 years old with acute or convalescent COVID-19.

V usage is TRBV12-5 and J usage is TRBJ1-2; 11 nucleotides match TRBD1. CDR1 is LGHNT and CDR2 is FRNRAP in the germline V gene. Germline trimming cut 7 bases from V and 3 bases from J; bases unmatched to any gene: 7. This CDR3 has 15 residues. The CDR3 region has the DNA TGTGCTAGTGCCCTTGGACAGGGGGCTTACTATGGCTACACCTTC. Translating it yields CASALGQGAYYGYTF.

In this sample, this clone turned up a few times. The CDR3 DNA reads as TGTGCCAGTTCGGGACAGGGGTTCAAACAGCCCCAGCATTTT. This gives the protein CASSGQGFKQPQHF. V usage is TRBV19 and J usage is TRBJ1-5; the match to TRBD1 covers 10 bases. Per germline, CDR1 LNHDA and CDR2 SQIVND (reference sequence). Trimming took 8 bases from V and 7 from J; bases not matched to a gene: 8. The CDR3 has 14 residues.

This clone was detected once. The chain employs TRBV6-4 and TRBJ2-3, with 12 bases identical to TRBD1. The V gene end was trimmed by 6 bases and the J gene end by 12 bases; junction bases not matched to a gene: 13. Germline V gives CDR1 MRHNA, CDR2 SNTAGT. CDR3 size: 15 residues. CDR3 sequence: CASSAGTGGVLLQYF. The CDR3 region has the DNA TGTGCCAGCAGCGCCGGGACAGGGGGCGTTCTGTTACAGTATTTT.

The chain employs TRBV6-5 and TRBJ2-7, with D maybe TRBD1 (6 bases). The germline V and J ends were trimmed by 4 bases and 6 bases, with 13 bases remaining between them. The CDR3 covers 13 residues. The germline V gene encodes CDR1 MNHEY and CDR2 SVGAGI. The CDR3 loop reads CASSSNRAGEQYF. CDR3 in DNA: TGTGCCAGCAGTTCCAACAGGGCCGGCGAGCAGTACTTC.

The gene calls are TRBV10-3 and TRBJ2-4; D unresolved. Trimming cost V 4 bases and J 6 bases, with 13 bases left between them. Germline CDR1 ENHRY, CDR2 SYGVKD. The CDR3 is 14 amino acids. The CDR3 region is CAISGGSSSNIQYF. In nucleotides, the CDR3 is TGTGCCATCAGTGGTGGCAGTTCCTCAAACATTCAGTACTTC.

The V call is TRBV4-2, the J call TRBJ2-5, with 7 bases that match TRBD2. With V trimmed by 1 base and J by 2 bases, 4 bases remained unmatched. Germline lookup yields CDR1 LGHNA and CDR2 YNFKEQ. This CDR3 has 15 amino acids. CDR3: CASSQVGGGQETQYF. For the CDR3, the DNA is TGTGCCAGCAGCCAAGTTGGCGGGGGACAAGAGACCCAGTACTTC.

The genes are TRBV5-1 and TRBJ1-5; 7 nucleotides agree with TRBD1. The V and J ends lost 4 bases and 3 bases, in that order; junction bases with no gene match: 4. Germline V gene lookup returns CDR1 SGHRS and CDR2 YFSETQ. This CDR3 contains 14 residues. The CDR3 loop is CASSLGTANQPQHF. CDR3 nucleotide sequence: TGCGCCAGCAGCCTGGGGACAGCCAATCAGCCCCAGCATTTT. Based on the CDR3 plus reference TRBV5-1 and TRBJ1-5, the full variable domain is KAGVTQTPRYLIKTRGQQVTLSCSPISGHRSVSWYQQTPGQGLQFLFEYFSETQRNKGNFPGRFSGRQFSNSRSEMNVSTLELGDSALYLCASSLGTANQPQHFGDGTRLSIL.

The chain carries TRBV28 and TRBJ2-7, with D possibly being TRBD1 (5 bases). Germline-derived CDR1 and CDR2 are MDHEN and SYDVKM. The CDR3 has 14 amino acids. The V end lost 2 bases, the J end lost 1 base, and 9 bases lay between the germline ends. CDR3 residues: CASSLSPGSYEQYF. CDR3 bases: TGTGCCAGCAGTTTAAGTCCAGGGTCCTACGAGCAGTACTTC.

This chain links TRBV3-1 (or the pseudogene TRBV3-2) with TRBJ2-2; D uncertain. The V gene's germline CDR1 is LGHDT and CDR2 YNNKEL (reference sequence). This CDR3 is 16 amino acids long. Trimming removed 1 base from V and 0 bases from J, with 9 bases in between. The CDR3 region is CASSQGLSANTGELFF. CDR3 nucleotide sequence: TGTGCCAGCAGCCAAGGACTTTCCGCGAACACCGGGGAGCTGTTTTTT.

This clone was recorded once. The V call is TRBV7-3, the J call TRBJ2-1; D remains ambiguous. Per germline, CDR1 SGHTA and CDR2 FQGTGA. This CDR3 is built from 14 residues. V shed 0 bases and J shed 5 bases, with 8 bases lying between them. The CDR3 sequence is CASSLTPIDNEQFF. CDR3 nucleotides: TGTGCCAGCAGCTTAACCCCCATTGACAATGAGCAGTTCTTC.

V gene TRBV18 combines with J gene TRBJ1-2, with a weak D call TRBD1 (5 bases). Trimming cost V 2 bases and J 8 bases, with 9 bases left between them. There are 12 residues in the CDR3. CDR1 KGHSH and CDR2 LQKENI come from the germline V gene. CDR3 region: CASSPTGGGYTF. The DNA of the CDR3 is TGTGCCAGCTCACCAACCGGGGGGGGCTACACCTTC.

This clone has a single count. CDR3 bases: TGTGCCAGCAGCTTAGTCTCAGAGACCCAGTACTTC. Translating it yields CASSLVSETQYF. The chain combines TRBV7-2 with TRBJ2-5, with D hard to call. V shed 1 base and J shed 4 bases, with 4 bases lying between them. Germline V lookup: CDR1 SGHTA, CDR2 FQGNSA. The CDR3 has 12 residues. Combining the CDR3 with reference TRBV7-2 and TRBJ2-5 gives the whole variable domain GAGVSQSPSNKVTEKGKDVELRCDPISGHTALYWYRQSLGQGLEFLIYFQGNSAPDKSGLPSDRFSAERTGGSVSTLTIQRTQQEDSAVYLCASSLVSETQYFGPGTRLLVL.

The chain is built from TRBV4-2 and TRBJ1-5; D is perhaps TRBD1 (5 bases). The CDR3 consists of 17 residues. Germline CDR1 LGHNA, CDR2 YNFKEQ. With 4 bases removed from V and 5 bases from J, the gap between germline ends came to 21 bases. CDR3 amino acids: CASSRRDGFGGHQPQHF. CDR3 bases: TGTGCCAGCAGCCGCCGGGACGGATTCGGGGGACATCAGCCCCAGCATTTT.

The chain joins TRBV11-3 to TRBJ2-1; TRBD2 might be the D (5 bases). The CDR3 runs to 14 residues. Trimming took 0 bases from V and 8 from J, leaving 11 bases between them. The germline V gene has CDR1 SGHNT and CDR2 YENEEA. The CDR3 region has the DNA TGTGCCAGCAGCTTAGATCGGGGTGGGGATGAGCAGTTCTTC. Translating it yields CASSLDRGGDEQFF.

This clone was seen more than once but under ten times. V usage is TRBV5-6 and J usage is TRBJ2-7, with 7 bases aligning to TRBD1. This CDR3 comprises 15 residues. Germline V gene sequence: CDR1 SGHDT, CDR2 YYEEEE. V trimming: 1 base; J trimming: 2 bases; junction bases outside the gene matches: 6. CDR3 coding DNA: TGTGCCAGCAGCTTGATACAGGGGATCACCTACGAGCAGTACTTC. Translation: CASSLIQGITYEQYF.

This clone was detected only once. The chain has TRBV18 and TRBJ2-2, with TRBD1 identical over 10 bases. From germline, CDR1 is KGHSH and CDR2 LQKENI. The CDR3 contains 16 residues. The junction had 2 bases not matched to a gene; V was cut back by 3 bases and J by 1 base. CDR3 region: CASSPGTGVNTGELFF. The CDR3 DNA sequence: TGTGCCAGCTCACCCGGGACAGGGGTGAACACCGGGGAGCTGTTTTTT.

This chain connects TRBV18 to TRBJ2-3; a possible D gene is TRBD2 (5 bases). From germline, CDR1 is KGHSH and CDR2 LQKENI. The CDR3 consists of 14 residues. Between the trimmed V and J ends, which lost 4 bases and 4 bases, there was a span of 12 bases. CDR3: CASSRLIGPDTQYF. The CDR3 DNA follows: TGTGCCAGCTCACGACTAATTGGTCCAGATACGCAGTATTTT.